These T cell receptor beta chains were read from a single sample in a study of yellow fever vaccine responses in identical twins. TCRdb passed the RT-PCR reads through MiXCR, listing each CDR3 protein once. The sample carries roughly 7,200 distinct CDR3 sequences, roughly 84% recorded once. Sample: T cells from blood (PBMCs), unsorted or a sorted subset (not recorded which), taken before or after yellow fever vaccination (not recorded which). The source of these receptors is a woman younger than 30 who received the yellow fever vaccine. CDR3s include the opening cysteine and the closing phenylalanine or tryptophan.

cdr3_aa: CAGGDSTDTQYF
j_call: TRBJ2-3
v_call: TRBV12-3/TRBV12-4

cdr3_aa: CASSYSAGDPEAFF
j_call: TRBJ1-1
v_call: TRBV6-5

cdr3_aa: CASRDLSNQPQHF
j_call: TRBJ1-5
v_call: TRBV2

cdr3_aa: CASSLDKAGYNEQFF
j_call: TRBJ2-1
v_call: TRBV11-2

cdr3_aa: CSATGTGVDWNEKLFF
j_call: TRBJ1-4
v_call: TRBV20-1

cdr3_aa: CASNFGLASNEQFF
j_call: TRBJ2-1
v_call: TRBV5-1

cdr3_aa: CASSQDREADYTDTQYF
j_call: TRBJ2-3
v_call: TRBV4-3

cdr3_aa: CASSRELGGRDTEAFF
j_call: TRBJ1-1
v_call: TRBV4-1

cdr3_aa: CASSYLSPHRGSGNTIYF
j_call: TRBJ1-3
v_call: TRBV6-5

cdr3_aa: CASSGKGTEAFF
j_call: TRBJ1-1
v_call: TRBV2

cdr3_aa: CASSLGLASYEQYF
j_call: TRBJ2-7
v_call: TRBV14

cdr3_aa: CASSLEHPSYEQYF
j_call: TRBJ2-7
v_call: TRBV7-9

cdr3_aa: CASSSGRYEQYF
j_call: TRBJ2-7
v_call: TRBV5-4

cdr3_aa: CASSLVFFGTDTYEQYF
j_call: TRBJ2-7
v_call: TRBV11-2

cdr3_aa: CASSPSTRDRGVGYEQYF
j_call: TRBJ2-7
v_call: TRBV11-1

cdr3_aa: CAKWEDRNYGYTF
j_call: TRBJ1-2
v_call: TRBV2

cdr3_aa: CATSRDLAGASNEQFF
j_call: TRBJ2-1
v_call: TRBV15